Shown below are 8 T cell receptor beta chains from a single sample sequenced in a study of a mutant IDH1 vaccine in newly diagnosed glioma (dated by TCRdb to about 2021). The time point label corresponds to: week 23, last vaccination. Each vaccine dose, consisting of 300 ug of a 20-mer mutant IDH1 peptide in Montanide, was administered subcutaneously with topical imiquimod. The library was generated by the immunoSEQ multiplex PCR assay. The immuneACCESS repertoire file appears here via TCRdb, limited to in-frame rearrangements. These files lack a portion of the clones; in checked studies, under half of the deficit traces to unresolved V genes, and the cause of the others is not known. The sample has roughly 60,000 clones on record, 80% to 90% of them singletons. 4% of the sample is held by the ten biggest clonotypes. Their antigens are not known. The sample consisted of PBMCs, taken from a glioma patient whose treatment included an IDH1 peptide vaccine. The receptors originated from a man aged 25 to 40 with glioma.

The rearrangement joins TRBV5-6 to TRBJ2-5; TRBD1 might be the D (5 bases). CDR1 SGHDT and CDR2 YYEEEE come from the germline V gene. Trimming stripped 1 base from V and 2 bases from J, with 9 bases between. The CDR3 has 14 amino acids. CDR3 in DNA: TGTGCCAGCAGCTTGAGGGGCTTTCAAGAGACCCAGTACTTC. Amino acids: CASSLRGFQETQYF.

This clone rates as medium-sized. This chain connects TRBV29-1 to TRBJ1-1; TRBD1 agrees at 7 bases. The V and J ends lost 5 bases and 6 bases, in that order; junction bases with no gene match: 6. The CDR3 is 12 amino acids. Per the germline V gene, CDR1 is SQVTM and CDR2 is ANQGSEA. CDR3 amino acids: CSVQTGWSEAFF. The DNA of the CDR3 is TGCAGCGTTCAGACAGGGTGGTCTGAAGCTTTCTTT.

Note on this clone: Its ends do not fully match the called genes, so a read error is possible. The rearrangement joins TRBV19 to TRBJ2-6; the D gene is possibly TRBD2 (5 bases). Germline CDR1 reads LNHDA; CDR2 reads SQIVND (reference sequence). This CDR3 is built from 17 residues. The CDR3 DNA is TGTACCAGTAGTCCCCGTCGGGGAGCCTCTGGGGCCAACGTCCTGACTTTC. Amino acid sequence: CTSSPRRGASGANVLTF. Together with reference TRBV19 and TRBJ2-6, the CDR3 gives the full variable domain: DGGITQSPKYLFRKEGQNVTLSCEQNLNHDAMYWYRQDPGQGLRLIYYSQIVNDFQKGDIAEGYSVSREKKESFPLTVTSAQKNPTAFYLCTSSPRRGASGANVLTFGAGSRLTVL.

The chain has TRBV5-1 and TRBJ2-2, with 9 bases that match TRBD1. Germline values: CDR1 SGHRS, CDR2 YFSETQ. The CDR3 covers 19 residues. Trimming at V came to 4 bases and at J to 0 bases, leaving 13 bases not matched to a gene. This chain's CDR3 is CASSIQGTGFRANTGELFF. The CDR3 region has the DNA TGCGCCAGCAGCATACAAGGGACAGGGTTTCGGGCGAACACCGGGGAGCTGTTTTTT.

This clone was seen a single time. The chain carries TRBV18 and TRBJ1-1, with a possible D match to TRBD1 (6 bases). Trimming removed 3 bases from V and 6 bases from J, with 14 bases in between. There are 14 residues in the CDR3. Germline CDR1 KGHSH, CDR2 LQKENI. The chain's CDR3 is CASSPKGVRAEAFF. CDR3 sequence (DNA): TGTGCCAGCTCACCCAAGGGGGTTAGGGCTGAAGCTTTCTTT.

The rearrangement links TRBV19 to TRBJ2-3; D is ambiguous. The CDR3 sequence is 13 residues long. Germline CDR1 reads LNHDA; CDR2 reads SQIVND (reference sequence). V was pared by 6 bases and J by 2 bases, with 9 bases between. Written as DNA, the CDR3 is TGTGCCAGTAGCCCTAGGATCACAGATACGCAGTATTTT. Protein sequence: CASSPRITDTQYF. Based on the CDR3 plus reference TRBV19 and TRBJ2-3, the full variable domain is DGGITQSPKYLFRKEGQNVTLSCEQNLNHDAMYWYRQDPGQGLRLIYYSQIVNDFQKGDIAEGYSVSREKKESFPLTVTSAQKNPTAFYLCASSPRITDTQYFGPGTRLTVL.

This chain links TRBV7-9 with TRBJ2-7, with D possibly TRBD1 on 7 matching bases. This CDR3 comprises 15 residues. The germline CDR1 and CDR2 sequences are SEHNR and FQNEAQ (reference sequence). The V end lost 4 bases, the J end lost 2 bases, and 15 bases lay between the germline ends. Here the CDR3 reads CASSWRGLSPYEQYF. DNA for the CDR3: TGTGCCAGCAGCTGGAGGGGGCTGTCGCCCTACGAGCAGTACTTC.

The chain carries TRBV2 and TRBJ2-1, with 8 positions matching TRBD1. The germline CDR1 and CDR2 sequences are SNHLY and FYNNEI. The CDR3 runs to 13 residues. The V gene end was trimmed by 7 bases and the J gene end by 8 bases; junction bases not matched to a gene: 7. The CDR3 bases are TGTGCCAGCAAGTCTGAACAGGGGGATGAGCAGTTCTTC. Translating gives CASKSEQGDEQFF.